The 27 T cell receptor beta chains reported below all come from one sample, sequenced in a study of blood T cell repertoires in COVID-19. The data were produced by immunoSEQ multiplex PCR, yet TCRdb's version contains in-frame clones alone and is incomplete. The data show around 280,000 clones, 88% seen once. Sequencing input: peripheral blood. All receptors derive from a woman in her twenties or thirties with COVID-19, enrolled during active disease.

V is TRBV7-3 and J is TRBJ1-2; 8 bases agree with TRBD1. This CDR3 region has 13 residues. The ends lost 4 bases at V and 13 bases at J; junction bases unmatched: 11. Germline loops: CDR1 SGHTA, CDR2 FQGTGA. The chain's CDR3 is CASSSRTGPPRTF. DNA for the CDR3: TGTGCCAGCAGCTCACGGACAGGGCCGCCGCGCACCTTC.

In this sample, this clone turned up once. This rearrangement joins TRBV19 to TRBJ2-1, with 10 positions matching TRBD2. This CDR3 is 13 amino acids long. V shed 3 bases and J 10 bases; nucleotides not matched to a gene: 3. Germline lookup yields CDR1 LNHDA and CDR2 SQIVND (reference sequence). The CDR3 loop reads CASSILAGVEQFF. In DNA, the CDR3 is TGTGCCAGTAGTATCCTAGCGGGAGTAGAGCAGTTCTTC. Together with reference TRBV19 and TRBJ2-1, the CDR3 gives the full variable domain: DGGITQSPKYLFRKEGQNVTLSCEQNLNHDAMYWYRQDPGQGLRLIYYSQIVNDFQKGDIAEGYSVSREKKESFPLTVTSAQKNPTAFYLCASSILAGVEQFFGPGTRLTVL.

The gene calls are TRBV20-1 and TRBJ2-1; D perhaps matches TRBD2 (7 bases). The CDR3 runs 11 residues. Germline V gives CDR1 DFQATT, CDR2 SNEGSKA (reference sequence). V lost 5 bases, J lost 10 bases, and 12 bases lay in between. This CDR3 is CSAGRGVEQFF. The CDR3 DNA reads as TGCAGTGCTGGGAGGGGGGTCGAGCAGTTCTTC.

This clone was counted a few times. The rearrangement links TRBV5-5 to TRBJ2-7; D gene unclear. CDR1 and CDR2 (germline): SGHKS, YYEKEE (reference sequence). V was trimmed by 2 bases and J by 3 bases, leaving 9 bases between them. This CDR3 has 13 residues. The CDR3 sequence: CASSLGVYYEQYF. The CDR3 coding sequence is TGTGCCAGCAGCTTAGGAGTCTACTACGAGCAGTACTTC.

The chain uses TRBV4-1 and TRBJ2-7; 11 bases are a match to TRBD1. The CDR3 is 15 amino acids. V lost 5 bases to trimming and J lost 5 bases; unmatched junction nucleotides: 8. Germline CDR1 reads MGHRA; CDR2 reads YSYEKL. The CDR3 DNA reads as TGCGCCAGCAGCTCGGACGGACAGGGGGCCCACGAGCAGTACTTC. It encodes CASSSDGQGAHEQYF.

This chain joins TRBV11-2 and TRBJ2-1; D is unclear. Trimming took 1 base from V and 10 from J, leaving 8 bases between them. Germline CDR1 reads SGHAT; CDR2 reads FQNNGV. There are 12 residues in the CDR3. DNA for the CDR3: TGTGCCAGCAGCTTAGCCCCGTCCGAGCAGTTCTTC. Protein: CASSLAPSEQFF.

The chain carries TRBV10-3 and TRBJ2-7; weak D call: TRBD2 (6 bases). This CDR3 has 13 residues. V lost 10 bases to trimming and J lost 6 bases, with 19 bases between them. CDR1 is ENHRY, CDR2 SYGVKD, per germline. The CDR3 loop is CATCVPPGVEQYF. The CDR3 region has the DNA TGTGCCACCTGCGTACCCCCGGGGGTCGAGCAGTACTTC.

This clone was counted once. The chain has TRBV15 and TRBJ2-3; D perhaps matches TRBD2 (6 bases). The CDR3 consists of 14 residues. Trimming shortened V by 9 bases and J by 4 bases, and 17 bases separated the two germline ends. Germline V gives CDR1 LNHNV, CDR2 YYDKDF (reference sequence). The CDR3 DNA reads as TGTGCCACAGGGAAAGGCAGGGAGGCAGATACGCAGTATTTT. Translating it yields CATGKGREADTQYF.

The rearrangement links TRBV5-1 to TRBJ2-2; D not resolved. Germline CDR1 and CDR2: SGHRS and YFSETQ. Trimming stripped 4 bases from V and 7 bases from J, with 20 bases between. This CDR3 contains 16 residues. The CDR3 nucleotides read TGCGCCAGCAGCCTTACGCGTCGCCCCACGGGCGGGGAGCTGTTTTTT. Translation: CASSLTRRPTGGELFF.

J is TRBJ2-7 and V is TRBV19; a possible D gene is TRBD1 (5 bases). The CDR3 consists of 13 residues. V shed 7 bases and J shed 0 bases, with 10 bases lying between them. The germline V gene encodes CDR1 LNHDA and CDR2 SQIVND (reference sequence). This CDR3 reads CASTAGISYEQYF. CDR3 nucleotides: TGTGCCAGTACTGCAGGGATCTCCTACGAGCAGTACTTC. The complete variable domain, with remaining parts taken from reference TRBV19 and TRBJ2-7, reads DGGITQSPKYLFRKEGQNVTLSCEQNLNHDAMYWYRQDPGQGLRLIYYSQIVNDFQKGDIAEGYSVSREKKESFPLTVTSAQKNPTAFYLCASTAGISYEQYFGPGTRLTVT.

The V call is TRBV6-5, the J call TRBJ1-2; 8 nucleotides align to TRBD1. Germline values: CDR1 MNHEY, CDR2 SVGAGI. V was clipped by 2 bases and J by 7 bases; unmatched bases: 6. This CDR3 is built from 14 residues. In DNA form, the CDR3 reads TGTGCCAGCAGTTACGTGACAGGGGCCGGTGGCTACACCTTC. Residues: CASSYVTGAGGYTF.

V usage is TRBV6-4 and J usage is TRBJ2-2; a possible D gene is TRBD2 (5 bases). The V gene lost 8 bases and the J gene lost 1 base, with 8 bases spanning the gap. CDR1 and CDR2 (germline): MRHNA, SNTAGT. The CDR3 runs to 13 residues. CDR3 coding DNA: TGTGCCAGCTCGAGGGAGAACACCGGGGAGCTGTTTTTT. This gives the protein CASSRENTGELFF.

The chain employs TRBV4-3 and TRBJ2-3; 10 nucleotides match TRBD2. V was pared by 4 bases and J by 4 bases, with 5 bases of the junction left unmatched. Looked up from germline, CDR1 is LGHNA and CDR2 is YSLEER. This CDR3 is built from 15 residues. The CDR3 nucleotides read TGCGCCAGCAGCCCCCGACTAGCGGGTCCAGATACGCAGTATTTT. This codes for CASSPRLAGPDTQYF.

The chain uses TRBV7-8 and TRBJ2-1; perhaps TRBD1 as D (5 bases). CDR3 length: 20 residues. Per the germline V gene, CDR1 is SGHVS and CDR2 is FQNEAQ. The ends were cut back, 2 bases at V and 0 bases at J, with 23 bases in the middle. The CDR3 bases are TGTGCCAGCAGCTTAAAGGGCACGAAGGGGCGAACGAGCTCCTACAATGAGCAGTTCTTC. This codes for CASSLKGTKGRTSSYNEQFF.

The V call is TRBV6-2 or TRBV6-3, the J call TRBJ1-2; D gene ambiguous. The CDR3 covers 15 residues. Trimming cost V 0 bases and J 3 bases, with 11 bases left between them. CDR1 is MNHEY and CDR2 is SVGEGT in the germline V gene. As DNA, the CDR3 is TGTGCCAGCAGTTACTCGCCGGGAACGGACTATGGCTACACCTTC. Translating gives CASSYSPGTDYGYTF.

J is TRBJ1-2 and V is TRBV28; tentatively, D is TRBD1 (5 bases). The ends were cut back, 3 bases at V and 3 bases at J, with 8 bases in the middle. The germline V gene has CDR1 MDHEN and CDR2 SYDVKM. The CDR3 contains 13 residues. CDR3 nucleotide sequence: TGTGCCAGCAGTTTTGGCAGGGACTATGGCTACACCTTC. It codes for CASSFGRDYGYTF.

The V call is TRBV5-1, the J call TRBJ2-3; 13 bases are a match to TRBD2. Trimming at V came to 3 bases and at J to 6 bases, leaving 4 bases not matched to a gene. The CDR3 runs to 15 residues. CDR1 is SGHRS and CDR2 is YFSETQ in the germline V gene. The CDR3 DNA sequence: TGCGCCAGCAGCTCCGGACTAGCGGGAGTGGATACGCAGTATTTT. Amino acid sequence: CASSSGLAGVDTQYF.

V usage is TRBV19 and J usage is TRBJ1-1, with a tentative D call TRBD1 (5 bases). The CDR3 consists of 13 residues. Trimming removed 1 base at V and 7 bases at J, with 10 bases between. CDR1 is LNHDA and CDR2 is SQIVND in the germline V gene (reference sequence). The DNA for the CDR3 is TGTGCCAGTAGTATAGCCGGGGGAGGTGAAGCTTTCTTT. Translating it yields CASSIAGGGEAFF.

V gene TRBV11-3 combines with J gene TRBJ2-1, with D perhaps TRBD2 (5 bases). Deletions cut 3 bases from V and 7 bases from J, with 10 bases between. The CDR3 contains 13 residues. CDR1 and CDR2 (germline): SGHNT, YENEEA. The CDR3 protein is CASSLLAGNEQFF. The CDR3 nucleotides are TGTGCCAGCAGCTTGCTAGCCGGTAATGAGCAGTTCTTC.

This chain joins TRBV27 and TRBJ1-5; D is unresolved. The CDR3 extends over 14 amino acids. Per the germline V gene, CDR1 is MNHEY and CDR2 is SMNVEV (reference sequence). Between the trimmed V and J ends, which lost 5 bases and 7 bases, there was a span of 15 bases. In DNA, the CDR3 is TGTGCCAGCAGTCCCCCCGGGGAGGGACAGCCCCAGCATTTT. This sequence encodes CASSPPGEGQPQHF.

The V gene is TRBV19, the J gene TRBJ2-5; D is possibly TRBD2 (6 bases). Germline lookup yields CDR1 LNHDA and CDR2 SQIVND (reference sequence). The CDR3 has 15 residues. V was cut by 4 bases and J by 2 bases, with 14 bases left in between. The CDR3 reads CASSNSGWRQETQYF. The CDR3 DNA sequence: TGTGCCAGTAGTAATAGCGGTTGGAGGCAAGAGACCCAGTACTTC.

This chain uses TRBV28 with TRBJ1-1; D unclear. CDR3 length: 13 residues. CDR1 and CDR2 from the germline V gene are MDHEN and SYDVKM. Trimming took 7 bases from V and 0 from J, leaving 9 bases between them. CDR3 sequence (DNA): TGTGCCAGCAATACGGTCATGAACACTGAAGCTTTCTTT. Translating gives CASNTVMNTEAFF.

This chain uses TRBV18 with TRBJ1-6, with D hard to call. Germline CDR1 is KGHSH and CDR2 is LQKENI. V dropped 0 bases and J dropped 0 bases, with 6 bases sitting between them. The CDR3 loop spans 16 amino acids. The chain's CDR3 is CASSPPGSSYNSPLHF. In DNA, the CDR3 is TGTGCCAGCTCACCACCGGGGAGCTCCTATAATTCACCCCTCCACTTT.

This chain links TRBV9 with TRBJ1-2; 10 positions agree with TRBD1. The germline V gene encodes CDR1 SGDLS and CDR2 YYNGEE. V was pared by 4 bases and J by 3 bases, with 6 bases of the junction left unmatched. The CDR3 extends over 15 amino acids. CDR3 sequence: CASSLPTGGHYGYTF. As DNA, the CDR3 is TGTGCCAGCAGCCTCCCGACAGGGGGCCACTATGGCTACACCTTC.

This chain uses TRBV27 with TRBJ1-1; TRBD1 matches at 11 bases. The CDR3 covers 16 residues. Germline trimming cut 3 bases from V and 5 bases from J; bases unmatched to any gene: 8. Germline values: CDR1 MNHEY, CDR2 SMNVEV (reference sequence). As DNA, the CDR3 is TGTGCCAGCAGTTTCCCAAGGGACAGGGGGAGGACTGAAGCTTTCTTT. Its protein is CASSFPRDRGRTEAFF.

The chain couples TRBV3-1 (or the pseudogene TRBV3-2) to TRBJ1-4; 7 bases fit TRBD1. The CDR3 extends over 15 amino acids. The V segment lost 1 base and the J segment 6 bases; nucleotides outside the gene matches: 5. The germline CDR1 and CDR2 sequences are LGHDT and YNNKEL (reference sequence). The CDR3 sequence is CASSQGQGGYEKLFF. The CDR3 nucleotides read TGTGCCAGCAGCCAAGGACAGGGAGGATATGAAAAACTGTTTTTT.

V is TRBV28 and J is TRBJ2-1, with 7 bases identical to TRBD2. V was clipped by 5 bases and J by 8 bases; unmatched bases: 9. This CDR3 comprises 14 residues. Germline V CDR1 and CDR2: MDHEN, SYDVKM. The CDR3 is CASSRLSRGDEQFF. The DNA for the CDR3 is TGTGCCAGCAGTAGGCTTTCTCGGGGGGATGAGCAGTTCTTC.